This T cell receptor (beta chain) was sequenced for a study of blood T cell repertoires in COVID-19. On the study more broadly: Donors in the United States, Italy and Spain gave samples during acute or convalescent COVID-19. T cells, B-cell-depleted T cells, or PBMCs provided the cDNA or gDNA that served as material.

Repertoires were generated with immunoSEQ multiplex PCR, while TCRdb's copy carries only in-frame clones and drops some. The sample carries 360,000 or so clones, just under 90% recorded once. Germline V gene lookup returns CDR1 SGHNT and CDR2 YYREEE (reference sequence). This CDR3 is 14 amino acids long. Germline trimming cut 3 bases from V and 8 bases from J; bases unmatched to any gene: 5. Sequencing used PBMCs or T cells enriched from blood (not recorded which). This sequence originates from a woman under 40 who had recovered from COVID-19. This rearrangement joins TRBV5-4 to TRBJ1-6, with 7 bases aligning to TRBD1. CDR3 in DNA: TGTGCCAGCAGCTCCGGGACAGATTATTCACCCCTCCACTTT. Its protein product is CASSSGTDYSPLHF.